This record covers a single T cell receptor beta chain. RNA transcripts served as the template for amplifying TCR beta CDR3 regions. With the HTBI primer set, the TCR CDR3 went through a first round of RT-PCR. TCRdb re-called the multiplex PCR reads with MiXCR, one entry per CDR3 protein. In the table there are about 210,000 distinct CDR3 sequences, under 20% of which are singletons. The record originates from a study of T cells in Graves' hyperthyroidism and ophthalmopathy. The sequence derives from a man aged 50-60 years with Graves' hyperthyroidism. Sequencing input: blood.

CDR3 sequence: CASSVGNPSNYGYTF. The CDR3 nucleotides read TGTGCCAGCAGCGTCGGCAATCCCTCTAACTATGGCTACACCTTC. The V and J genes are TRBV9 and TRBJ1-2; D remains ambiguous. CDR1 and CDR2 from the germline V gene are SGDLS and YYNGEE. V lost 2 bases, J lost 0 bases, and 11 bases lay in between. CDR3 size: 15 residues.